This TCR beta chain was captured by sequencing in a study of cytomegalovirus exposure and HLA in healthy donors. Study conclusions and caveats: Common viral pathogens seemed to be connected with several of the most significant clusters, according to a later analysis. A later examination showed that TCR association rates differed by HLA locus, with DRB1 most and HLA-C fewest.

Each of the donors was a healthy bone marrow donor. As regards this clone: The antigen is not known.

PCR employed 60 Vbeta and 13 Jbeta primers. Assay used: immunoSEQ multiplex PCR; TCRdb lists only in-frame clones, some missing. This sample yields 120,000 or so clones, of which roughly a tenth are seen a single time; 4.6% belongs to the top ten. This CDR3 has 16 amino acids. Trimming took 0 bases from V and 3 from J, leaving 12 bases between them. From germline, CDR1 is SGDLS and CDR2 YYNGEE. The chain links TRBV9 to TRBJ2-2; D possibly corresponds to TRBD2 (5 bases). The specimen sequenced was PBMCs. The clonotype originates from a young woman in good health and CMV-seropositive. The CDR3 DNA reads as TGTGCCAGCAGCGTAGGAGGGCAGGACTACACCGGGGAGCTGTTTTTT. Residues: CASSVGGQDYTGELFF.